This T cell receptor (beta chain) was recovered during a study of patients and donors after allogeneic stem cell transplantation. This clonotype counts as large (0.1 to 1%). From the RT-PCR reads, TCRdb called clonotypes with MiXCR, one entry per CDR3 protein. The sample holds 950 or so distinct CDR3 sequences, approximately 0.43% seen once. Input material: blood, either unsorted or a sorted T cell fraction (not recorded which). This sequence originates from a human donor who was either an allogeneic HSCT recipient or a stem cell or donor lymphocyte infusion donor (not recorded which). It is not recorded whose cells these are; they may come from a transplant donor.

CDR3 coding DNA: TGTGCCAGCAGTTTGATCGGCGATGAGCAGTTCTTC. It yields the protein CASSLIGDEQFF. The chain is built from TRBV27 and TRBJ2-1, with D unresolved. Germline CDR1 is MNHEY and CDR2 is SMNVEV (reference sequence). Deletions cut 3 bases from V and 8 bases from J, with 8 bases between. The CDR3 spans 12 residues.